A selection of T cell receptor beta chains follows, all from one sample in a study of response to subunit inactivated influenza vaccine. A single record per CDR3 protein comes from TCRdb applying MiXCR to the RT-PCR reads. The sample comprises 540,000 or so distinct CDR3 sequences, approximately 13% of which are singletons, and under 15% rests with the top ten. The sequenced sample was PBMCs from blood, obtained around seven weeks after vaccination. These receptors came from a man aged 45 to 65 who received an inactivated influenza vaccine. Each CDR3 is given with its conserved first and last residue. D genes are given only for firm matches. Some rows mark clone size as missing; the rest say once, few, many or name a class of expanded clone.

NA	TRBV13	TRBJ1-1	NA	13	TGTGCCAGCAGCTCAAGGACGAACACTGAAGCTTTCTTT	CASSSRTNTEAFF
few	TRBV24-1	TRBJ2-5	NA	15	TGTGCCACCAGTGATCAGGACTGGTACCAAGAGACCCAGTACTTC	CATSDQDWYQETQYF
NA	TRBV12-3/TRBV12-4	TRBJ2-7	NA	15	TGTGCCAGCAGACCTTCAACAGGGAGCTGCGACGAGCAGTACTTC	CASRPSTGSCDEQYF
NA	TRBV11-2	TRBJ2-3	NA	13	TGTGCCAGCTCGCCGGGGGGCCCAGATACGCAGTATTTT	CASSPGGPDTQYF
NA	TRBV27	TRBJ2-1	NA	16	TGTGCCAGCAGCTCTGGTTTGGGGGTCGACTACAATGAGCAGTTCTTC	CASSSGLGVDYNEQFF
few	TRBV6-5	TRBJ2-3	TRBD2	12	TGTGCCAGCGCGGGAGCGACAGATACGCAGTATTTT	CASAGATDTQYF
NA	TRBV20-1	TRBJ2-3	TRBD1	16	TGCAGTGCTACCTTCCGGACAGGGGGGGGGACAGATACGCAGTATTTT	CSATFRTGGGTDTQYF
few	TRBV7-8	TRBJ1-4	NA	14	TGTGCCAGCAGCTTGGGCGGCCGGGGTGAAAAACTGTTTTTT	CASSLGGRGEKLFF
few	TRBV20-1	TRBJ2-3	TRBD2	15	TGCAGTGCAACGGGGGCGGGGGGGCCGCCAGATACGCAGTATTTT	CSATGAGGPPDTQYF
NA	TRBV10-1	TRBJ2-3	TRBD1	17	TGCGCCAGCAGTGAGTCGACGGGACAGGGTGAAGGAGATACGCAGTATTTT	CASSESTGQGEGDTQYF
NA	TRBV19	TRBJ2-7	NA	14	TGTGCCAGTAGTGCTGGGGACCTCCCCTACGAGCAGTACTTC	CASSAGDLPYEQYF
many	TRBV3-1	TRBJ2-7	NA	14	TGTGCCAGCAGCACTAGGGACGGCGCCTACGAGCAGTACTTC	CASSTRDGAYEQYF
NA	TRBV9	TRBJ2-1	NA	16	TGTGCCAGCAGCGTAGCGACGGGTGTGAATTACAATGAGCAGTTCTTC	CASSVATGVNYNEQFF
many	TRBV7-2	TRBJ2-5	NA	11	TGTGCCAGCAGATACCAAGAGACCCAGTACTTC	CASRYQETQYF
NA	TRBV7-9	TRBJ2-7	TRBD1	15	TGTGCCAGCAGCTCGGACTGGACAGGCCACTACGAGCAGTACTTC	CASSSDWTGHYEQYF
NA	TRBV24-1	TRBJ2-5	NA	16	TGTGCCACCAGTTCGAGTCTCAATCAGGGGCGAGAGACCCAGTACTTC	CATSSSLNQGRETQYF
few	TRBV5-5	TRBJ1-4	NA	12	TGTGCCAGCAGCCTCAGGGAAGAAAAACTGTTTTTT	CASSLREEKLFF
NA	TRBV7-2	TRBJ1-6	NA	16	TGTGCCAGCAGCTTTGGTCAGGGGACTCCTAATTCACCCCTCCACTTT	CASSFGQGTPNSPLHF
few	TRBV18	TRBJ2-7	TRBD2	15	TGTGCCAGCTCACCACCACTAGCGGGGCCCTACGAGCAGTACTTC	CASSPPLAGPYEQYF
few	TRBV7-2	TRBJ2-1	TRBD2	16	TGTGCCAGCAGCTTAGGCCCCCCCAGCGGGAGCTATGAGCAGTTCTTC	CASSLGPPSGSYEQFF
NA	TRBV20-1	TRBJ2-1	NA	13	TGCAGTGCTGTCGCGGGCGGGAACAATGAGCAGTTCTTC	CSAVAGGNNEQFF
NA	TRBV14	TRBJ1-2	NA	12	TGTGCCAGCAGCCAAACGGCCTATGGCTACACCTTC	CASSQTAYGYTF
few	TRBV5-1	TRBJ2-3	TRBD2	15	TGCGCCAGCAGCATGGGACTAGCAGGACCAGATACGCAGTATTTT	CASSMGLAGPDTQYF
NA	TRBV4-2	TRBJ1-2	TRBD1	16	TGTGCCAGCAGCCCATCCGCAGGACAGGGAGCTTATGGCTACACCTTC	CASSPSAGQGAYGYTF
few	TRBV6-2/TRBV6-3	TRBJ2-3	NA	15	TGTGCCAGCAGTCCCCCTTCGAGGGGCACAGATACGCAGTATTTT	CASSPPSRGTDTQYF
NA	TRBV15	TRBJ2-3	TRBD2	16	TGTGCCACCAGCAGAGATTTACTAGCGGCCGGGGATACGCAGTATTTT	CATSRDLLAAGDTQYF
few	TRBV13	TRBJ2-5	TRBD1	14	TGTGCCAGCAGCTCCCAACAGGGGGAGGAGACCCAGTACTTC	CASSSQQGEETQYF
few	TRBV2	TRBJ2-2	NA	15	TGTGCCAGCAGTGTCTGGACAGCGAACACCGGGGAGCTGTTTTTT	CASSVWTANTGELFF
NA	TRBV5-6	TRBJ2-1	TRBD2	15	TGTGCCAGCAGCATCGGACTAGCGGCATCGAATGAGCAGTTCTTC	CASSIGLAASNEQFF